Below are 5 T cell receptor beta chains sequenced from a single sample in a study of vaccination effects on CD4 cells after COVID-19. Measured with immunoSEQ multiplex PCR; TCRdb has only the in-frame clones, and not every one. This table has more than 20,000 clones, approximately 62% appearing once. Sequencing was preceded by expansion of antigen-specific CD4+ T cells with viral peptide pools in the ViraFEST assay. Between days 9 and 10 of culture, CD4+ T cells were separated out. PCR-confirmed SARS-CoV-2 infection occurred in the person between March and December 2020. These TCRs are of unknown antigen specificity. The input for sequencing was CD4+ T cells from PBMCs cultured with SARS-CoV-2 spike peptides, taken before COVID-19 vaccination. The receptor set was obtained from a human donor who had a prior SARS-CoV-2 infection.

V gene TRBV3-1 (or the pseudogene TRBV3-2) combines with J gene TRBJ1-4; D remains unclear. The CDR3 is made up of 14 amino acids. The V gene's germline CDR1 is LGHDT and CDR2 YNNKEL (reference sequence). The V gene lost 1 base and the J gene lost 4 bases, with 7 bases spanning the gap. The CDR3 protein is CASSQASYNEKLFF. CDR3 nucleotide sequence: TGTGCCAGCAGCCAAGCCTCATATAATGAAAAACTGTTTTTT.

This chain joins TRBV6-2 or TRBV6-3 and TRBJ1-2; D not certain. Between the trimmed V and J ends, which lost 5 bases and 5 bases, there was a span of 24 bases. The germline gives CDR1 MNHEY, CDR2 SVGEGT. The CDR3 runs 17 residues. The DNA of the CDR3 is TGTGCCAGCAGTGTCGGAGGACTCTCTTCCCAAGTGTATGGCTACACCTTC. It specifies CASSVGGLSSQVYGYTF.

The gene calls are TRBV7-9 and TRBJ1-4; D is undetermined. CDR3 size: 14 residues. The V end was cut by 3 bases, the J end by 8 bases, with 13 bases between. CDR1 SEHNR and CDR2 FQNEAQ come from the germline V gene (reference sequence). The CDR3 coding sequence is TGTGCCAGCAGCTTGGAGGGTATAGGAGAAAAACTGTTTTTT. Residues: CASSLEGIGEKLFF. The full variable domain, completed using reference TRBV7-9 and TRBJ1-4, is DTGVSQNPRHKITKRGQNVTFRCDPISEHNRLYWYRQTLGQGPEFLTYFQNEAQLEKSRLLSDRFSAERPKGSFSTLEIQRTEQGDSAMYLCASSLEGIGEKLFFGSGTQLSVL.

The CDR3 reads CASSQDGTGFYNSPLHF. The DNA of the CDR3 is TGCGCCAGCAGCCAAGATGGCACAGGATTCTATAATTCACCCCTCCACTTT. The chain couples TRBV4-1 to TRBJ1-6; D is possibly TRBD1 (5 bases). CDR1 MGHRA and CDR2 YSYEKL come from the germline V gene. Trimming pared 0 bases from V and 3 bases from J, leaving 12 bases between. CDR3 size: 17 residues.

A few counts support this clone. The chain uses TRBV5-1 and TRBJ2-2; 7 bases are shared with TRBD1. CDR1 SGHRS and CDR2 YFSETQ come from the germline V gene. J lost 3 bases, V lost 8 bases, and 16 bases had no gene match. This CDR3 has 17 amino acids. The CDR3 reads CASAPLTQGVDTGELFF. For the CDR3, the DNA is TGCGCCAGTGCCCCCCTAACGCAGGGGGTTGACACCGGGGAGCTGTTTTTT.